Listed below are T cell receptor beta chains from one sample, sequenced in a study of blood T cell repertoires in COVID-19. Assay used: immunoSEQ multiplex PCR; TCRdb lists only in-frame clones, some missing. The sample contains tens of thousands of clones, roughly nine tenths of which appear only once. Sequenced sample: peripheral blood. The receptor set was obtained from a man in his forties or fifties with active or convalescent COVID-19. The CDR3 runs from the conserved cysteine through the conserved F or W. A D gene is named only where the DNA matches it firmly. Size is omitted from some rows. Given values are once, few, many or a class for expanded clones.

TRBD1	NA	TRBV7-2	TRBJ1-6	TGTGCCAGCAGCTTAAGCCCCCACAGGGGCGTCCATAATTCACCCCTCCACTTT	CASSLSPHRGVHNSPLHF
NA	NA	TRBV18	TRBJ2-1	TGTGCCAGCTCCCACAATGGGGCCTCGAGCTCCTACAATGAGCAGTTCTTC	CASSHNGASSSYNEQFF
TRBD1	NA	TRBV3-1/TRBV3-2	TRBJ2-5	TGTGCCAGCAGCGACAGGGGAGAGACCCAGTACTTC	CASSDRGETQYF
TRBD1	few	TRBV7-2	TRBJ2-2	TGTGCCAGCAGCCGGGACAGGGGGCAGGGCGGGGAGCTGTTTTTT	CASSRDRGQGGELFF
TRBD2	NA	TRBV15	TRBJ2-5	TGTGCCACCAGCAGTCTTGGACTAGCGGGGAAAGAGACCCAGTACTTC	CATSSLGLAGKETQYF
NA	NA	TRBV3-1/TRBV3-2	TRBJ1-1	TGTGCCAGCAGCCAGGGAGGTGGCCGCACTGAAGCTTTCTTT	CASSQGGGRTEAFF
NA	NA	TRBV29-1	TRBJ1-4	TGCAGCGTGCGCTCGGGGACTAATGAAAAACTGTTTTTT	CSVRSGTNEKLFF
NA	NA	TRBV21-1	TRBJ2-2	TGTGCCAGCAGCAAAGTAAAAAGGATAGGGGTCTCCGGGGAGCTGTTTTTT	CASSKVKRIGVSGELFF
TRBD1	NA	TRBV4-3	TRBJ1-1	TGCGCCAGCAGCCAAGATTGGGGGGACAGGGGGGACACTGAAGCTTTCTTT	CASSQDWGDRGDTEAFF
NA	NA	TRBV18	TRBJ2-3	TGTGCCAGCTCACCTCGGGTTTCAGATACGCAGTATTTT	CASSPRVSDTQYF
NA	NA	TRBV11-2	TRBJ2-1	TGTGCCAGCAGCTTCCAGGTGAGCTCCTACAATGAGCAGTTCTTC	CASSFQVSSYNEQFF
TRBD1	NA	TRBV18	TRBJ1-6	TGTGCCAGCTCCCGGGACAGGGATTCACCCCTCCACTTT	CASSRDRDSPLHF
TRBD1	NA	TRBV7-8	TRBJ1-2	TGTGCCAGCAGCTTAGCCGACAGGGGAGGCTATGGCTACACCTTC	CASSLADRGGYGYTF
NA	NA	TRBV7-8	TRBJ1-3	TGTGCCAGCAGCTTAGGCGCAGGGTATCCTGGAAACACCATATATTTT	CASSLGAGYPGNTIYF
TRBD1	NA	TRBV2	TRBJ2-2	TGTGCCAGCAGATCAGACAGGGCTCGCACCGGGGAGCTGTTTTTT	CASRSDRARTGELFF
NA	NA	TRBV13	TRBJ1-1	TGTGCCAGCAGCTTAGTAGGGGGAAGCAACACTGAAGCTTTCTTT	CASSLVGGSNTEAFF
NA	once	TRBV10-2	TRBJ1-6	TGCGCCAGCAAATCGGCAGGCAATTCACCCCTCCACTTT	CASKSAGNSPLHF
NA	NA	TRBV7-9	TRBJ2-3	TGTGCCAGCAGCTTAACAGGACAGACCCTAGATACGCAGTATTTT	CASSLTGQTLDTQYF
TRBD1	NA	TRBV2	TRBJ2-7	TGTGCCAGCGGCGGAGGACAGGGGTACGAGCAGTACTTC	CASGGGQGYEQYF
TRBD1	NA	TRBV7-9	TRBJ2-5	TGTGCCAGCAGCCTCACAGCAGGGGGAGAGACCCAGTACTTC	CASSLTAGGETQYF
TRBD1	NA	TRBV28	TRBJ1-2	TGTGCCAGCAGTTTGTCAGGGGGCGTGTGGGGCTACACCTTC	CASSLSGGVWGYTF
TRBD1	NA	TRBV18	TRBJ2-5	TGTGCCAGCTCACGCGGGACAGGGTTTGAGACCCAGTACTTC	CASSRGTGFETQYF
TRBD2	NA	TRBV5-1	TRBJ2-3	TGCGCCAGCAGCTTGGGGACTAGCGGGGGTAGCACAGATACGCAGTATTTT	CASSLGTSGGSTDTQYF
NA	NA	TRBV20-1	TRBJ2-2	TGCAGTGCTAGTGGGGGCATGTTGAGAAACACCGGGGAGCTGTTTTTT	CSASGGMLRNTGELFF
TRBD1	NA	TRBV5-4	TRBJ1-6	TGTGCCAGCAGCCTGGGAGGTAGGGGGCCCTACTATAATTCACCCCTCCACTTT	CASSLGGRGPYYNSPLHF
NA	NA	TRBV7-2	TRBJ2-4	TGTGCCAGCAGCCCGCAGGGGACCAAAAACATTCAGTACTTC	CASSPQGTKNIQYF
TRBD1	NA	TRBV7-8	TRBJ1-3	TGTGCCAGCAGCTGGGGGACAGGGACTGGAAACACCATATATTTT	CASSWGTGTGNTIYF
NA	NA	TRBV11-2	TRBJ1-1	TGTGCCAGCAGCGGCGGATCCTTGAACACTGAAGCTTTCTTT	CASSGGSLNTEAFF
NA	NA	TRBV21-1	TRBJ1-3	TGTGCCAGCAGCAAAGCATGGGACAGGGGGCCTGGAAACACCATATATTTT	CASSKAWDRGPGNTIYF
TRBD1	few	TRBV9	TRBJ1-2	TGTGCCAGCAGCGTATCCACAGGGGGCGACTATGGCTACACCTTC	CASSVSTGGDYGYTF
NA	NA	TRBV24-1	TRBJ2-5	TGTGCCACAGGCCGGGCAGGGCCATCAGGGGTAGCCCAGTACTTC	CATGRAGPSGVAQYF
TRBD1	NA	TRBV30	TRBJ2-6	TGTGCCTGGAGCCCCCGTAGGGACAGGGGTCCCTCCTCTGGGGCCAACGTCCTGACTTTC	CAWSPRRDRGPSSGANVLTF
NA	NA	TRBV12-3/TRBV12-4	TRBJ1-5	TGTGCCAGCAGTTCAGGTGGCAATCAGCCCCAGCATTTT	CASSSGGNQPQHF
NA	few	TRBV7-9	TRBJ1-3	TGTGCCAGCAGCTTCTCTTTACACTCTGGAAACACCATATATTTT	CASSFSLHSGNTIYF
NA	NA	TRBV30	TRBJ2-7	TGTGCCTGGAGTGTATTGGGGCCCGGCGAGCAGTACTTC	CAWSVLGPGEQYF
NA	NA	TRBV12-3/TRBV12-4	TRBJ1-6	TGTGCCAGCAGTCCCAGACAGAATTCACCCCTCCACTTT	CASSPRQNSPLHF
TRBD1	NA	TRBV28	TRBJ2-4	TGTGCCAGCAGTTTGGACGGGACAGGGAAAAACATTCAGTACTTC	CASSLDGTGKNIQYF
NA	NA	TRBV7-8	TRBJ2-7	TGTGCCAGCAGCTTTGGCAGAACCTACGAGCAGTACTTC	CASSFGRTYEQYF
TRBD1	once	TRBV28	TRBJ1-2	TGTGCCAGCAGTCCGACAGGGTATGGCTACACCTTC	CASSPTGYGYTF
NA	NA	TRBV2	TRBJ1-1	TGTGCCAGCAGGATGCCGGGACATGAAGCTTTCTTT	CASRMPGHEAFF
TRBD1	NA	TRBV6-5	TRBJ1-1	TGTGCCAGCAGTAAGGGGGCCATCTTAGGGACTGAAGCTTTCTTT	CASSKGAILGTEAFF
TRBD1	NA	TRBV19	TRBJ1-6	TGTGCCAGTAGTATAGATGGACAGGATTCACCCCTCCACTTT	CASSIDGQDSPLHF
NA	NA	TRBV30	TRBJ1-2	TGTGCCTGGAGCCCCGCAGGGTCCTATGGCTACACCTTC	CAWSPAGSYGYTF
TRBD1	NA	TRBV3-1/TRBV3-2	TRBJ2-3	TGTGCCAGCAGCCAGTTACAGGGGGCAGATACGCAGTATTTT	CASSQLQGADTQYF
NA	NA	TRBV19	TRBJ1-5	TGTGCCAGTACCGCAGGGATGGGGAATCAGCCCCAGCATTTT	CASTAGMGNQPQHF
TRBD1	NA	TRBV12-3/TRBV12-4	TRBJ1-2	TGTGCCAGCAGTGGGGACAGGCTATATGGCTACACCTTC	CASSGDRLYGYTF
TRBD2	few	TRBV3-1/TRBV3-2	TRBJ2-3	TGTGCCAGCAGCCAAGATCTTAGCGGGGGGGCATCAGATACGCAGTATTTT	CASSQDLSGGASDTQYF
NA	NA	TRBV25-1	TRBJ2-1	TGTGCCAGCAGTGAATATCAGGACAGCTACAATGAGCAGTTCTTC	CASSEYQDSYNEQFF
TRBD1	few	TRBV5-1	TRBJ1-6	TGCGCCAGCAGCTCCGGACAGGGAGGCAATTCACCCCTCCACTTT	CASSSGQGGNSPLHF
TRBD1	NA	TRBV5-1	TRBJ2-7	TGCGCCAGCAGCTCGACAGGGGGATACCTCGAGCAGTACTTC	CASSSTGGYLEQYF
TRBD1	NA	TRBV5-1	TRBJ1-3	TGCGCCAGCAGCTTGGGACAGGGAGGCCCCGGAAACACCATATATTTT	CASSLGQGGPGNTIYF
TRBD1	NA	TRBV13	TRBJ1-2	TGTGCCAGCAGCCTGAGGACAGGAGCTAACTATGGCTACACCTTC	CASSLRTGANYGYTF